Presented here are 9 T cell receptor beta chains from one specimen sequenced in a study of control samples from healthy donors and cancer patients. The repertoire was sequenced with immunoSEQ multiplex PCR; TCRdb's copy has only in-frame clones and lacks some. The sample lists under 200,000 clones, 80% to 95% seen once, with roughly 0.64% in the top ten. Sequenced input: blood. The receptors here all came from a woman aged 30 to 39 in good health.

The CDR3 nucleotides read TGTGCCACCAGTGATTTGCGGACAGGGGGCACAGATACGCAGTATTTT. It encodes CATSDLRTGGTDTQYF. The genes are TRBV24-1 and TRBJ2-3, with 9 bases identical to TRBD1. Unmatched junction bases numbered 1, after V lost 0 bases and J lost 1 base. CDR1 is KGHDR, CDR2 SFDVKD, per germline. This CDR3 has 16 residues.

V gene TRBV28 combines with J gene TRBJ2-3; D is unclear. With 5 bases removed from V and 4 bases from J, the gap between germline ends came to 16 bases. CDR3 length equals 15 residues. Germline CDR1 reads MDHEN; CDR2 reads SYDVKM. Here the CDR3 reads CASSKNSRRADTQYF. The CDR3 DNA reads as TGTGCCAGCAGTAAGAATAGCCGTAGAGCAGATACGCAGTATTTT.

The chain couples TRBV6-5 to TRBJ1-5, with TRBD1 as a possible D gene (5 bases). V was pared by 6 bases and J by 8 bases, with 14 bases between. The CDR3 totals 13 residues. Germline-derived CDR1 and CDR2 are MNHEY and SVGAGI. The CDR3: CASRVGAKEPQHF. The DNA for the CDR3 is TGTGCCAGCAGAGTCGGGGCTAAGGAGCCCCAGCATTTT.

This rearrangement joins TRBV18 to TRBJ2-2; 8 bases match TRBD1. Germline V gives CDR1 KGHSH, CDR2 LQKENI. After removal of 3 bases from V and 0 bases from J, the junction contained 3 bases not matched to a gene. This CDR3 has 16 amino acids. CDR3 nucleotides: TGTGCCAGCTCACCTGAGACAGGGGCGAACACCGGGGAGCTGTTTTTT. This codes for CASSPETGANTGELFF.

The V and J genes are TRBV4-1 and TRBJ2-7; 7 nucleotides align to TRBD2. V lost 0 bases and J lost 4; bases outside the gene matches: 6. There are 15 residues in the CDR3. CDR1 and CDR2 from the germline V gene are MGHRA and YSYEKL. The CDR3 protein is CASSQERRTSYEQYF. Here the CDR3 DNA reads TGCGCCAGCAGCCAAGAAAGACGGACTAGTTACGAGCAGTACTTC.

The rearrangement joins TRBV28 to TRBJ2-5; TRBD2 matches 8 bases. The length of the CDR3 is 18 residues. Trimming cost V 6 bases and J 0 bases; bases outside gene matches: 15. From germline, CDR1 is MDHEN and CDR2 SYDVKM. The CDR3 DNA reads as TGTGCCAGCAGCTCCAACTTGGGAGCGGGGGCCGACCAAGAGACCCAGTACTTC. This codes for CASSSNLGAGADQETQYF.

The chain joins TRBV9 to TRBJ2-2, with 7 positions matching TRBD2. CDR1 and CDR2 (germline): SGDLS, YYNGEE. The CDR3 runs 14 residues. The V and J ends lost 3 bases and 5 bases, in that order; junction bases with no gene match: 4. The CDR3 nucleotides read TGTGCCAGCAGCGGGGGGGGAGGAACCGGGGAGCTGTTTTTT. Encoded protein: CASSGGGGTGELFF.

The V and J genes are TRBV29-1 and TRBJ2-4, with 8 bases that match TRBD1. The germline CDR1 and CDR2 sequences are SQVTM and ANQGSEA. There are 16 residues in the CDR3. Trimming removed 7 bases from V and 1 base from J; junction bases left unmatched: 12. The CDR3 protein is CSAIPGGAYAKNIQYF. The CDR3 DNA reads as TGCAGCGCTATCCCAGGGGGCGCGTATGCCAAAAACATTCAGTACTTC.

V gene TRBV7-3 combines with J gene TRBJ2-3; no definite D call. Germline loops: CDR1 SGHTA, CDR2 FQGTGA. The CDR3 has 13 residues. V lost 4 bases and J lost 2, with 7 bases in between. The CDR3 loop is CASSSRLTDTQYF. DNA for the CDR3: TGTGCCAGCAGCTCCCGTCTCACAGATACGCAGTATTTT.